This T cell receptor (beta chain) was profiled in a study of tissue T cells after allogeneic stem cell transplantation. General study results and limits: Sampling depth was limited, and the cohort was small and clinically varied. Shared clones across patients were few; motif clustering revealed tissue-specific shared signatures. Tissue-detected TCR repertoire was only partly captured by blood and spleen T cells.

Survey-depth TCRbeta CDR3 sequencing reported V/J genes and productive frequencies. Produced via immunoSEQ multiplex PCR; TCRdb's table is partial and in-frame only. The sample has nearly 50,000 clones, roughly 73% seen once. Regarding this clone: Its antigen remains unidentified. These gene names are mouse names. The read terminates 1 residue ahead of where the CDR3 ends, so the germline J gene completes it.

The CDR3 has 15 amino acids. The germline V and J ends were trimmed by 4 bases and 5 bases, with 14 bases remaining between them. In germline, CDR1 is LGHNA, CDR2 YNLKQL (reference sequence). The sample comprised sorted cells pooled from one or two spleens. The chain carries TRBV5 and TRBJ2-2; TRBD1 is a possible D gene (6 bases). This receptor was obtained from a pool of C57BL/6 mice in good health. The DNA read from the CDR3 is TGTGCCAGCAGCCCCGGGACAAAAATTACCGGGCAGCTCTAC. Its protein is CASSPGTKITGQLY. The CDR3 as a whole reads CASSPGTKITGQLYF.